This T cell receptor beta chain appears in the sequencing data of a study of blood T cell repertoires in COVID-19. About the research overall: Collection of acute and convalescent COVID-19 samples took place in the United States, Italy and Spain. Sources were T cells, B-cell-depleted T cells, or PBMCs; the material itself was cDNA or gDNA.

Authors' data handling: Reference gene primer amplification gave nucleated cell count estimates. Clones were read by immunoSEQ multiplex PCR, and TCRdb kept only the in-frame ones, dropping some. The DNA gave D and trimming, while V, J and clone size come from that table. Found here are approximately 220,000 clones, approximately 86% of them singletons; the top ten hold around 0.7%. Germline values: CDR1 LGHNA, CDR2 YNFKEQ. V dropped 1 base and J dropped 0 bases, with 12 bases sitting between them. The CDR3 consists of 16 residues. The TCR sequence derives from a man aged 40-49 years with acute or convalescent COVID-19. The chain uses TRBV4-2 and TRBJ1-2; D might be TRBD1 (6 bases). Sequencing was carried out using peripheral blood. The CDR3 region is CASSQVFGTSNYGYTF. For the CDR3, the DNA is TGTGCCAGCAGCCAAGTCTTCGGGACATCTAACTATGGCTACACCTTC.